Sequencing of this T cell receptor beta chain was carried out in a study of T cell changes during pregnancy in multiple sclerosis (dated by TCRdb to about 2019). Concerning the study at large: In women with multiple sclerosis, the researchers looked at how the T cell repertoire shifted as pregnancy progressed.

The receptor library was made with the immunoSEQ multiplex PCR assay. The source is immuneACCESS, and TCRdb retained only in-frame sequences with V and J called. Part of the clones is not carried over; for the studies checked, unresolved V genes explain less than half of this, and the remainder is unexplained. The table for this sample lists about 40,000 clones; over 75% of them were counted only once. The top ten constitute 7.8% of the sample. The CDR3 sequence holds 13 residues, the cysteine and phenylalanine included. Just the 39-base CDR3 DNA is kept, in frame starting at base 1. V and J are truncated by 2 bases and 1 base respectively, leaving an intervening sequence of 6 bases. CDR1 and CDR2 were assigned from the germline V gene as SGHTA and FQGNSA. Remarks on this clone: It has no known antigen specificity. The sample holds no much larger clone one base away, and base qualities are not on file.

The source of this sequence is a female donor with multiple sclerosis, enrolled in a pregnancy study. The sequence joins TRBV7-2 to TRBJ2-7, with the D gene not confidently named. Sequencing was performed on CD8+ T cells from peripheral blood mononuclear cells, taken before pregnancy. The CDR3 amino acid sequence is: CASSLWSSYEQYF. The nucleotide sequence reads TGTGCCAGCAGCTTATGGAGTTCCTACGAGCAGTACTTC.